A selection of T cell receptor beta chains follows, all from one sample in a study of human T cells and chemical hapten exposure. TCRdb called the RACE reads again in MiXCR, with one record for every CDR3 protein. Here the sample spans roughly 380,000 distinct CDR3 sequences, around 6% being singletons. Sequencing used whole blood, obtained in connection with sensitization to the hapten diphenylcyclopropenone (DPC). The origin of the receptors is a woman under 30 with alopecia areata. Some clones in this sample may be carry-over from other donors' samples. Each CDR3 is given with its conserved first and last residue. D genes are given only for firm matches. Size is stated for part of the rows, as once, few or many counts, or as a class when the clone is expanded.

d_call	v_call	clone_size	j_call	cdr3_nt	cdr3_aa
-	TRBV29-1	-	TRBJ2-3	TGCAGCGTTGAAGTGGGTGACGGCACAGATACGCAGTATTTT	CSVEVGDGTDTQYF
TRBD1	TRBV20-1	many	TRBJ1-1	TGCAGTGCAAAGACAGGGGCGAACACTGAAGCTTTCTTT	CSAKTGANTEAFF
-	TRBV5-1	many	TRBJ1-5	TGCGCCAGCAGCTTGGCAGGGGACAATCAGCCCCAGCATTTT	CASSLAGDNQPQHF
-	TRBV20-1	few	TRBJ1-5	TGCAGTGCTAGTAAACGTGGGGTTAGCAATCAGCCCCAGCATTTT	CSASKRGVSNQPQHF
-	TRBV6-5	few	TRBJ1-3	TGTGCCAGCACACGGGAAGGGCGCTCTGGAAACACCATATATTTT	CASTREGRSGNTIYF
-	TRBV6-5	many	TRBJ1-4	TGTGCCAGCAGTAGGACAGATTCTAATGAAAAACTGTTTTTT	CASSRTDSNEKLFF
-	TRBV7-9	many	TRBJ1-4	TGTGCCAGCAGCGAGGAGACTTGGGAACTGTTTTTT	CASSEETWELFF
TRBD1	TRBV6-1	few	TRBJ1-2	TGTGCCTCCGGACAGGGGGACTATGGCTACACCTTC	CASGQGDYGYTF
-	TRBV6-5	few	TRBJ2-2	TGTGCCAGCAGTTACTCGTGGTTACGGGGCACCGGGGAGCTGTTTTTT	CASSYSWLRGTGELFF
-	TRBV6-6	few	TRBJ2-1	TGTGCCAGCAGTTACACCCGACCCGAGCACTACAATGAGCAGTTCTTC	CASSYTRPEHYNEQFF
TRBD1	TRBV5-6	-	TRBJ2-3	TGTGCCAGCAGCTTGGAGGGACAGACCACAGATACGCAGTATTTT	CASSLEGQTTDTQYF
-	TRBV11-2	-	TRBJ2-1	TGTGCCAGCAGCTTAGGTGTCGTTAGCTCCTACAATGAGCAGTTCTTC	CASSLGVVSSYNEQFF
-	TRBV20-1	-	TRBJ1-6	TGCAGTGCCGCCCGGGGCATCGGCGGTTCACCCCTCCACTTT	CSAARGIGGSPLHF
-	TRBV12-3/TRBV12-4	-	TRBJ2-2	TGTGCCAGCAGTTTTTTAAGCCGTCGGAACACCGGGGAGCTGTTTTTT	CASSFLSRRNTGELFF
TRBD2	TRBV6-5	many	TRBJ2-3	TGTGCCAGCAGAGACGGGGGGGCCAGCACAGATACGCAGTATTTT	CASRDGGASTDTQYF
TRBD1	TRBV20-1	many	TRBJ1-2	TGCAGTGCTCTGACAGGGTCAGGCACTTCGGGGCACTATGGCTACACCTTC	CSALTGSGTSGHYGYTF
-	TRBV6-5	-	TRBJ2-6	TGTGCCAGCAGTTACAATTCTCGGGGTGCGTCTGGGGCCAACGTCCTGACTTTC	CASSYNSRGASGANVLTF
-	TRBV7-9	-	TRBJ1-1	TGTGCCAGCAGCTTGATCAGGGGCACTGAAGCTTTCTTT	CASSLIRGTEAFF
TRBD2	TRBV19	-	TRBJ2-3	TGTGCCAGTAGTATGAGGGGACTAGCGATGGACCTCACAGATACGCAGTATTTT	CASSMRGLAMDLTDTQYF
-	TRBV18	many	TRBJ2-3	TGTGCCAGCAGTCCTTCGGATACGCAGTATTTT	CASSPSDTQYF
-	TRBV20-1	few	TRBJ2-6	TGCAGTGCTATTTGGCGGGGAACAGGGGCCAACGTCCTGACTTTC	CSAIWRGTGANVLTF
-	TRBV10-3	many	TRBJ2-7	TGTGCCATCAGTGAGTCGTTAACAGGTGGACTGGGTGAGCAGTACTTC	CAISESLTGGLGEQYF
TRBD2	TRBV9	many	TRBJ2-5	TGTGCCAGCAGCGTAGACGTAGCGGGGCAAGAGACCCAGTACTTC	CASSVDVAGQETQYF
-	TRBV4-1	-	TRBJ1-5	TGCGCCAGCAGCCAAGAGCCAGGGAATCAGCCCCAGCATTTT	CASSQEPGNQPQHF
-	TRBV27	few	TRBJ1-1	-	CASSSSSGQGETEAFF
TRBD1	TRBV5-1	many	TRBJ2-6	TGCGCCAGCAGCTTGATGACAGGGGCCGGGGCCAACGTCCTGACTTTC	CASSLMTGAGANVLTF
TRBD2	TRBV13	-	TRBJ2-2	TGTGCCAGCAGCTCCAAACTAGGACTAGCCGAAGTGACCGAGGAGCTGTTTTTT	CASSSKLGLAEVTEELFF
-	TRBV6-5	-	TRBJ2-1	TGTGCCAGCAGTCAGTTTGGGAATGAGCAGTTCTTC	CASSQFGNEQFF
-	TRBV4-3	-	TRBJ2-5	TGCGCCAGCAGCCAAGCCTGGGGTCCTTTAGAGACCCAGTACTTC	CASSQAWGPLETQYF
TRBD1	TRBV28	many	TRBJ2-1	TGTGCCAGCAGTTCCTCGGACAGGACCTACAATGAGCAGTTCTTC	CASSSSDRTYNEQFF
-	TRBV7-2	few	TRBJ1-6	TGTGCCAGCAGCCCAGTTGGACTTATCAGGGGTAAATTAGGGACACCCCTCCACTTT	CASSPVGLIRGKLGTPLHF
-	TRBV20-1	few	TRBJ2-7	TGCAGTGCTAGCCCGGTCGTATTTATGGTCGACGAGCAGTACTTC	CSASPVVFMVDEQYF
-	TRBV5-1	few	TRBJ1-6	TGCGCCAGCAGCTTCTCCTGGACGGAAGAAAGTGATTCACCCCTCCACTTT	CASSFSWTEESDSPLHF
-	TRBV11-1	many	TRBJ2-7	TGTGCCAGCAGCCTCCGCGGAGGGGGGGGCTACGAGCAGTACTTC	CASSLRGGGGYEQYF
-	TRBV29-1	many	TRBJ2-3	TGCAGCGTTGGGCCTCCGGCGGATACGCAGTATTTT	CSVGPPADTQYF
-	TRBV21-1	many	TRBJ2-1	TGTGCCAGCAGCAAAGCGCTTGAGGGCCTGTCCTACAATGAGCAGTTCTTC	CASSKALEGLSYNEQFF
TRBD1	TRBV6-1	many	TRBJ1-6	TGTGCCAGCAACCCTACCCTAACGACAGGGCTCTACTATAATTCACCCCTCCACTTT	CASNPTLTTGLYYNSPLHF
-	TRBV18	-	TRBJ1-1	TGTGCCAGCTCACCCCGGGAAAAGGGGAACACTGAAGCTTTCTTT	CASSPREKGNTEAFF
-	TRBV4-2	-	TRBJ1-5	TGTGCCAGCAGCCAAAGTTTCGCGGGCTCTCAGCCCCAGCATTTT	CASSQSFAGSQPQHF
-	TRBV14	few	TRBJ2-1	TGTGCCAGCAGCCCCGGGCCGGAGCAGTTCTTC	CASSPGPEQFF
TRBD1	TRBV7-2	many	TRBJ2-2	TGTGCCAGCGCCATTGGGACAGGGTTTGGGACCGGGGAGCTGTTTTTT	CASAIGTGFGTGELFF
TRBD1	TRBV12-3/TRBV12-4	many	TRBJ2-2	TGTGCCAGCAGCCGACAGGGTCTCTTCACCGGGGAGCTGTTTTTT	CASSRQGLFTGELFF
-	TRBV7-9	-	TRBJ2-7	TGTGCCAGCAGCCGCTTGTCCTCCTACGAGCAGTACTTC	CASSRLSSYEQYF
-	TRBV5-6	few	TRBJ2-3	TGTGCCAGCAGCCCGGCCGGAGCAGATACGCAGTATTTT	CASSPAGADTQYF
-	TRBV13	many	TRBJ1-5	TGTGCCAGCAGCTTCCATAGAGGGCATGGTCAGCCCCAGCATTTT	CASSFHRGHGQPQHF
-	TRBV24-1	-	TRBJ2-1	TGTGCCACCAGTGATGGGGGGGCTTACAATGAGCAGTTCTTC	CATSDGGAYNEQFF
-	TRBV5-4	many	TRBJ1-4	TGTGCCAGCAGCTTGATGACCCCGGCGGCAACTAATGAAAAACTGTTTTTT	CASSLMTPAATNEKLFF